Below, one T cell receptor beta chain is given with its context. Its target is unknown. Germline CDR1 is SGHRS and CDR2 is YFSETQ. The V end lost 1 base, the J end lost 4 bases, and 8 bases lay between the germline ends. There are 13 residues in the CDR3. The sample belongs to a study of somatic mutations in cytotoxic T cells in rheumatoid arthritis. Study context: Some V beta antibody-stained T-cell populations were flow-sorted at nearly 100% purity, including V beta1+ cells sequenced for TCRB.

Using immunoSEQ multiplex PCR, the repertoire was profiled, and TCRdb retains in-frame clones only, with some absent. The sample yields about 19,000 clones, about 70% seen once. Magnetic beads with positive selection isolated CD4+ and CD8+ fractions, whose purity was verified by flow cytometry. General study results and limits: CD8+ clonality rose with age in rheumatoid arthritis patients, not healthy controls. Of more than 55 patients, fewer than 10 had a largest CD8+ clone that exceeded 20% of CD8+ cells.

The source is an adult with rheumatoid arthritis. The gene calls are TRBV5-1 and TRBJ1-1; no reliable D call. What was sequenced was CD8+ T cells sorted from blood. The chain's CDR3 is CASSLSRSTEAFF. DNA for the CDR3: TGCGCCAGCAGCTTGTCACGGAGCACTGAAGCTTTCTTT.